The clone carrying this T cell receptor beta chain was seen a handful of times. Antigen specificity is unknown. Included in the TCR beta cDNA libraries were unique molecular identifiers. T cells numbering roughly 0.95 to 10 million gave rise to 500,000 or so cDNA molecules. TCRdb analysed the PCR reads with MiXCR anew, one entry per CDR3 protein. The sample lists about 820,000 distinct CDR3 sequences, 53% seen once, with 4.6% in the top ten. The CDR3 has 16 residues. The germline gives CDR1 SGHVS, CDR2 FNYEAQ. The sample comes from a study of post-analysis software for immune sequencing data. Study observations and caveats: Those with multiple sclerosis, the patient group, showed significantly lower normalized Chao1 diversity than controls. TRBV segments more frequent in patients than in controls numbered a few and included TRBV5-6, TRBV5-1 and TRBV20-1.

The rearrangement uses TRBV7-6 and TRBJ2-4, with TRBD1 identical over 7 bases. Near its end, the DNA agrees better with TRBJ2-7, so the J call may be wrong. The sequencing input was blood. The clonotype was recovered from a girl between 10 and 17 years old with multiple sclerosis. The CDR3 loop is CASSPLQGRRYYEQYF. CDR3 nucleotide sequence: TGTGCCAGCAGCCCCCTACAGGGGAGACGATACTACGAGCAGTACTTC.